A single sample gave rise to the 7 T cell receptor beta chains below, sequenced in a study of PD-1 blockade in classical Hodgkin lymphoma. Patients all relapsed after autologous stem cell transplantation, and there was variation in brentuximab vedotin exposure. TCRdb keeps only in-frame clones here, not all; method: immunoSEQ multiplex PCR. The sample yields roughly 150,000 clones, just under 80% seen once. The sequencing here drew on peripheral blood mononuclear cells (PBMCs), taken before the second cycle of nivolumab. The receptors originated from a human donor with classical Hodgkin lymphoma.

The chain couples TRBV6-7 to TRBJ2-1; 7 nucleotides agree with TRBD2. TRBV6-7 is an open reading frame whose function is uncertain. This CDR3 is 16 amino acids long. J lost 4 bases, V lost 0 bases, and 6 bases had no gene match. This chain's CDR3 is CASSYSKRGVYNEQFF. CDR3 bases: TGTGCCAGCAGTTACTCAAAACGGGGGGTTTACAATGAGCAGTTCTTC.

The chain combines TRBV5-4 with TRBJ2-3; no clear D gene. The CDR3 runs to 13 residues. Germline V gives CDR1 SGHNT, CDR2 YYREEE (reference sequence). V lost 0 bases and J 5 bases, leaving 7 bases between the germline ends. The CDR3: CASSLAIGDTQYF. CDR3 in DNA: TGTGCCAGCAGCTTGGCCATAGGAGATACGCAGTATTTT.

This clone was counted many times. V usage is TRBV7-9 and J usage is TRBJ2-5, with 11 bases that match TRBD2. J was trimmed by 9 bases and V by 2 bases; bases with no gene match: 11. This CDR3 contains 16 residues. Germline lookup yields CDR1 SEHNR and CDR2 FQNEAQ (reference sequence). For the CDR3, the DNA is TGTGCCAGCAGCTTAATAGCGGGAGGGCCTGGTCGGTCCCAGTACTTC. Protein product: CASSLIAGGPGRSQYF.

A remark on this clone: The same CDR3 is also encoded by other DNA sequences in this sample. V usage is TRBV7-3 and J usage is TRBJ2-1; 9 positions match TRBD2. Germline CDR1 reads SGHTA; CDR2 reads FQGTGA. This CDR3 contains 18 residues. With V trimmed by 2 bases and J by 3 bases, 11 bases remained unmatched. Here the CDR3 reads CASSLGLLAGDLYNEQFF. CDR3 nucleotides: TGTGCCAGCAGCTTAGGCCTGTTAGCGGGGGACCTCTACAATGAGCAGTTCTTC.

The chain has TRBV6-1 and TRBJ2-7, with 10 positions matching TRBD2. Trimming removed 4 bases from V and 0 bases from J; junction bases left unmatched: 3. The germline V gene has CDR1 MNHNS and CDR2 SASEGT. The CDR3 length is 15 residues. The CDR3 region is CASSVLAGVSYEQYF. CDR3 sequence (DNA): TGTGCCAGCAGTGTCCTAGCGGGGGTCTCCTACGAGCAGTACTTC.

The chain carries TRBV11-3 and TRBJ2-2; D ambiguous. The germline V and J ends were trimmed by 1 base and 2 bases, with 5 bases remaining between them. Germline V gives CDR1 SGHNT, CDR2 YENEEA. The CDR3 covers 14 residues. CDR3 coding DNA: TGTGCCAGCAGCTTAGGCCTTAACACCGGGGAGCTGTTTTTT. Translating gives CASSLGLNTGELFF.

This clone has more than one count but fewer than ten. The rearrangement uses TRBV10-3 and TRBJ2-2, with a possible D match to TRBD2 (5 bases). Germline assignment: CDR1 ENHRY and CDR2 SYGVKD. The V gene lost 9 bases and the J gene lost 1 base, with 12 bases spanning the gap. The CDR3 extends over 14 amino acids. The chain's CDR3 is CAMVGALNTGELFF. Written as DNA, the CDR3 is TGTGCCATGGTGGGAGCCTTGAACACCGGGGAGCTGTTTTTT.